Shown below are 9 T cell receptor beta chains from a single sample sequenced in a study of CD8+CD57+ T cells in acquired aplastic anemia. The TCR beta profiling, which covered VDJ combination and CDR3 sequence, was carried out using genomic DNA as the template. TCRdb reanalysed the reads using MiXCR and keeps one entry per CDR3 protein. Among more than 100,000 distinct CDR3 sequences listed, around two fifths were seen once. Sequencing input: sorted CD4+, CD8+, or CD8+CD57+ T cells (not recorded which) from PBMCs. The receptors stem from a human donor in good health, serving as a control.

Many counts were recorded for this clonotype. The J gene is TRBJ1-6, the V gene TRBV12-3 or TRBV12-4; the D is unclear. This CDR3 has 14 amino acids. V lost 3 bases and J 7 bases, leaving 10 bases between the germline ends. The CDR3, as DNA: TGTGCCAGCAGTTTGGGCAGGCGAAATTCACCCCTCCACTTT. It codes for CASSLGRRNSPLHF.

This clonotype appeared many times. The rearrangement joins TRBV5-1 to TRBJ1-4; D is ambiguous. CDR1 SGHRS and CDR2 YFSETQ come from the germline V gene. This CDR3 contains 14 residues. V dropped 0 bases and J dropped 13 bases, with 16 bases sitting between them. The CDR3 loop is CASSLASADGLLFF. The CDR3 coding sequence is TGCGCCAGCAGCTTGGCCTCTGCCGACGGTCTACTGTTTTTT. Full variable domain (outside the CDR3, taken from reference TRBV5-1 and TRBJ1-4): KAGVTQTPRYLIKTRGQQVTLSCSPISGHRSVSWYQQTPGQGLQFLFEYFSETQRNKGNFPGRFSGRQFSNSRSEMNVSTLELGDSALYLCASSLASADGLLFFGSGTQLSVL.

This clonotype was seen at least ten times. The chain has TRBV6-1 and TRBJ2-7; weak D call: TRBD1 (5 bases). This CDR3 has 14 amino acids. The V end was cut by 7 bases, the J end by 0 bases, with 13 bases between. In germline, CDR1 is MNHNS, CDR2 SASEGT. The CDR3 DNA reads TGTGCCAGCAATGTCAGGGTAAGCTCCTACGAGCAGTACTTC. Translated, it gives CASNVRVSSYEQYF.

The chain joins TRBV2 to TRBJ1-5; no clear D. There are 12 residues in the CDR3. Germline V CDR1 and CDR2: SNHLY, FYNNEI. V lost 6 bases and J 5 bases, leaving 8 bases between the germline ends. The CDR3 spells CASRREHQPQHF. For the CDR3, the DNA is TGTGCCAGCAGGCGAGAACATCAGCCCCAGCATTTT.

As concerns this clonotype: This clone may be a read error of a much larger clone one base away. The genes are TRBV6-1 and TRBJ2-5; D ambiguous. Per the germline V gene, CDR1 is MNHNS and CDR2 is SASEGT. The CDR3 totals 16 residues. The CDR3 sequence: CASQSDGFGQEEAQYF. CDR3 coding DNA: TGTGCCAGCCAAAGTGATGGTTTCGGGCAGGAAGAGGCCCAGTACTTC.

The chain employs TRBV7-9 and TRBJ2-7; no clear D gene. The CDR3 is made up of 12 amino acids. The V and J ends lost 5 bases and 6 bases respectively, with 11 bases between them. Germline CDR1 and CDR2: SEHNR and FQNEAQ (reference sequence). The CDR3 loop is CASSPALGEQYF. As DNA, the CDR3 is TGTGCCAGCAGCCCTGCCTTGGGCGAGCAGTACTTC.

The chain recombines TRBV10-3 with TRBJ1-3, with TRBD1 matching over 7 bases. Germline-derived CDR1 and CDR2 are ENHRY and SYGVKD. J gave up 4 bases and V 6 bases, and 6 bases lay outside the gene matches. The CDR3 is 14 residues long. The CDR3 sequence: CAISKDREGNTIYF. In DNA form, the CDR3 reads TGTGCCATCAGCAAAGACAGGGAAGGAAACACCATATATTTT.

This clonotype has just a few counts. The V and J genes are TRBV28 and TRBJ1-1; D ambiguous. Germline assignment: CDR1 MDHEN and CDR2 SYDVKM. The CDR3 runs 11 residues. V was trimmed by 7 bases and J by 4 bases, leaving 7 bases between them. CDR3 sequence reads: CASTLSTEAFF. The CDR3 coding sequence is TGTGCCAGCACCTTAAGCACTGAAGCTTTCTTT.

This clonotype was seen many times. The chain uses TRBV20-1 and TRBJ2-3; D is unresolved. Per germline, CDR1 DFQATT and CDR2 SNEGSKA (reference sequence). The CDR3 contains 16 residues. The V and J ends lost 6 bases and 4 bases respectively, with 23 bases between them. The CDR3 region is CSAQPYRLGDSDTQYF. The CDR3 DNA sequence: TGCAGTGCCCAGCCTTATCGCCTAGGAGATTCAGATACGCAGTATTTT.